This T cell receptor (beta chain) comes out of a study of T cell responses to AZD1222 COVID-19 vaccine. Study observations and caveats: No repertoire was sampled before or during the peak T cell response, only after it. Per reports, nearly half of all spike-specific TCRs target regions that are unmutated in variants.

Sequencing was performed with immunoSEQ multiplex PCR; in TCRdb, only in-frame clones are kept and a portion is missing. The table records 100,000 or so clones, roughly 89% of them present only once. Turning to this clone: What it binds is unknown.

Per germline, CDR1 SGHAT and CDR2 FQNNGV. This CDR3 contains 15 residues. V lost 5 bases to trimming and J lost 3 bases; unmatched junction nucleotides: 9. Sequences were derived from peripheral blood, sampled on day 0 of AZD1222 vaccination. The receptor's source is an adult in good health. This chain uses TRBV11-2 with TRBJ1-1; TRBD1 agrees at 7 bases. The CDR3 coding sequence is TGTGCCAGCAGCCATGGCACAGGGGCGGACACTGAAGCTTTCTTT. Protein product: CASSHGTGADTEAFF.